The entry that follows covers one T cell receptor beta chain sequence. Its antigen is not yet known. No much larger clonotype is one base removed from it; base qualities were not supplied. The cohort comprised fewer than 750 healthy bone marrow donors. At the time of sampling, all cohort members were nominally healthy, though unrecorded immune exposures were likely present. The donor was CMV seronegative and belonged to the group of roughly 330 seronegative cohort members. Each donor provided a peripheral blood sample, and peripheral blood mononuclear cells were used for TCR beta sequencing. The Qiagen DNeasy Blood Extraction Kit was used to extract genomic DNA from the blood cell samples. The CDR3 runs 13 amino acids, cysteine and phenylalanine included. The entry retains the CDR3 DNA only, 39 bases that are in frame from base 1. CDR1 and CDR2 are drawn from the germline V gene: WSHSY, SAAADI. The junction shows trimming of 0 bases on V and 4 bases on J, plus 7 bases between the germline ends.

This entry comes from a study of cytomegalovirus exposure and HLA in healthy donors (dated by TCRdb to the late 2010s). Regarding the research as a whole: An earlier analysis of more than 550 of the donors reported roughly 300 Gb of sequence data and some 110 million unique TCR beta sequences obtained from about 200 million T cells. Rather than drawing on any new phenotypic data, the later analysis identified candidate immune exposures from TCR beta sequences and the way those sequences occurred across donors. The number of typed donors differed by locus: about 620-630 for A, B, C, DRB1 and DQB1; 522 for DQA1; some 590 for DPA1; and 400 to 480 for DPB1. A later genetic analysis used genome-wide SNP genotypes for 398 of the 666 donors, treating that subset as a discovery cohort. The genetic ancestry cluster associated with self-reported Caucasian donors included around 76% of the roughly 400 genotyped donors. Donor age, sex, ethnicity and CMV serostatus were compiled alongside the repertoire data. To predict cytomegalovirus infection status, the study brought together high-throughput TCR immunosequencing, statistical association of individual TCRs with disease status, and machine learning. The study used immunosequencing to profile the T cell repertoires of approximately 640 subjects and linked those repertoires to cytomegalovirus serostatus. Besides the first cohort of roughly 660 subjects, a separate validation cohort made up of over 95 different subjects was used. Roughly 5 DR-DQ haplotypes were handled as single units for association and clustering, since linkage in the cohort was strong. An earlier analysis of approximately 500 of the donors applied high-throughput TCR beta sequencing to assess whether each TCR beta V gene segment acted as functional or pseudogenic. Every repertoire in the discovery cohort had been generated on one and the same sequencing platform. Across approximately 420 genotyped donors of the cohort, an average of about 250,000 unique TCR beta nucleotide sequences per donor were sequenced, and 15% to 20% of those sequences were non-productive. The study was designed to test whether signatures of past pathogen exposure could be identified by cataloging public T cell receptors. An early release that covered roughly 600 HLA-typed donors contained 300 to 350 gigabases of sequencing data and 75 million to 100 million unique TCR sequences. HLA typing included class I and class II loci at four-digit resolution. To study patterns of TCR occurrence, a later analysis re-analyzed previously published TCR beta repertoires from 666 donors and added high-resolution HLA genotyping. The paper as a whole reports these results and caveats: Several of the top co-occurrence clusters appeared to be linked to parvovirus B19, influenza, CMV and Epstein-Barr virus, according to a later analysis. Most TCR sequences were observed very rarely across donors, whereas some public TCRs were present in many individuals. CMV serostatus was the only immune exposure information available for the cohort. A later analysis found that TCR association rates varied across HLA loci, with DRB1 alleles showing the most associated TCRs and HLA-C alleles the fewest. Some IMGT-functional V segments, including TRBV6-2 and TRBV6-3, could not be told apart with the 87-base-pair reads, so those segments were excluded. Roughly uniform sequencing depth across donors was assumed in presence/absence analyses, although this assumption may not hold. Three of the identified cytomegalovirus-associated TCR beta chains were confirmed in vitro to be specific for cytomegalovirus antigens. Cytomegalovirus status was reported to be diagnosed by the classifier with high specificity and sensitivity in both the original and validation cohorts. Compared with the roughly 700-donor mean, donors in an Asian-associated ancestry cluster had fewer N-insertions in productive TCRs, according to a later genetic analysis. A total of 150 to 200 TCR beta chains were listed by the study as associated with cytomegalovirus. A further reported finding was that TCR beta sequences accurately predicted the HLA-A and HLA-B alleles for most subjects in the first cohort. In a later analysis, HLA-associated TCR beta chains showed more clonal expansion and lower generation probabilities than non-associated chains that were equally common. According to a later analysis, most CMV-associated TCR beta chains appeared to be HLA-restricted, and the HLA associations seemed to be driven largely by CMV exposure. In an earlier analysis of roughly 560 of the donors, most TCR beta V segments were observed in productive rearrangements about 90% or about 30% of the time, broadly matching IMGT annotations. Only TCR beta chains were sequenced in this cohort, and the absence of alpha or paired-chain data limited detectable features. Seventeen rarely observed V segments, including chromosome 9 orphons, were excluded from the earlier analysis of several hundred of the donors because counts were too low. When HLA alleles, especially DR and DQ, strongly co-occurred, attributing TCR associations to individual alleles was difficult. A group of highly shared sequence variants was considered likely to be a technical artifact of the sequencing pipeline. V-gene and J-gene trimming of TCR beta chains was associated with a missense DCLRE1C variant in a later genetic analysis, and the association was replicated in an independent cohort. Correlated functional status among segregating V segments might reflect linkage disequilibrium, but an unknown experimental factor could not be ruled out. HLA typing was unavailable for some donors at each locus, so association tests used only the typed subset. A later analysis associated 16,951 TCR beta sequences with specific HLA alleles at a false discovery rate of 0.05. It was suggested by the authors that the approach could potentially be generalized to other disease states and immunological phenotypes.

Library prep was done by the immunoSEQ multiplex PCR assay. A mixture of 60 forward primers for TCR Vbeta segments and 13 reverse primers for TCR Jbeta segments was used in the multiplex PCR. The CDR3 region of rearranged TCR beta genes was amplified from genomic DNA by a multiplex PCR assay. Amplified TCR beta libraries were sequenced as 87-base-pair reads on the Illumina HiSeq System. The study's processing was this. Across the 670 or so repertoires, a later analysis counted 80 million or so unique TCR beta chains, some 11 million of which were shared by at least two donors. To remove PCR and sequencing errors, raw reads were error-corrected and collapsed into unique sequences using a nearest-neighbor algorithm that merged closely related sequences. CDR3 sequences were aligned to IMGT reference sequences to assign V, D and J gene segments. For a sequence to be retained, a match of at least six nucleotides to both a V gene segment and a J gene segment was required. A rearrangement was called productive if the CDR3 had no stop codons and remained in frame with V and J, and every other rearrangement was called non-productive. CDR3 was defined according to IMGT convention as the region running from the second conserved V-encoded cysteine to the conserved J-encoded phenylalanine. The earlier analysis of 450 to 750 of the donors excluded any sequence lacking an unambiguous match to a single V gene segment. In an earlier analysis of approximately 610 of the donors, V segments were called functional above 56.7% productive rearrangements and were called segregating when the between-donor standard deviation exceeded 5%. A statistical classification framework was built for diagnosing cytomegalovirus status from the catalog of TCR beta chain sequences. In a later analysis, V and J genes were assigned by comparing TCR nucleotide sequences against IMGT/GENE-DB human TR gene sequences. Using the TCRdist pipeline, a later analysis assigned CDR3 sequences along with most-parsimonious VDJ recombination scenarios. In a later analysis, each TCR beta chain was defined by its CDR3 amino acid sequence together with its V-gene family, and reads without a unique V-gene family were excluded. A later analysis removed 500 to 650 highly shared, low-generation-probability nucleotide sequences to deal with suspected cross-contamination and a sequencing artifact. In a later analysis, a clonal expansion index was calculated for each public chain from normalized within-repertoire ranks of inferred template counts. A later analysis computed generation probabilities with a VDJ recombination model fitted to out-of-frame rearrangements, and checked the results against IGoR. Hypergeometric tests were used in a later analysis to score TCR-TCR, TCR-HLA and TCR-CMV co-occurrence, with a repertoire-size bias correction applied to the TCR pairs. False discovery rates were estimated in a later analysis by permuting HLA or CMV assignments 20 times. A later analysis grouped co-occurring TCRs with DBSCAN, adding TCRdist sequence similarity when clustering within HLA-allele-positive subsets. For co-occurrence clustering, repertoires with fewer than 30,000 or more than 120,000 public chains were excluded, along with a handful of repertoires with anomalous nucleotide sharing. Imported from immuneACCESS, the table was reduced by TCRdb to in-frame sequences with V and J called. These copies leave out some clones; in studies compared against another copy, an unresolved V gene accounts for under half, and the cause of the remainder is not known. For V, J and clone size, that table is used; D and trimming come from the DNA. The sample table holds over 200,000 clones, of which about 89% were seen once. The ten largest clones add up to less than 1.2% of the sample.

This sequence uses TRBV10-2 and TRBJ2-7; a confident D gene designation cannot be given. Sequenced sample: PBMCs. The sequence was collected from a woman younger than 35 in good health and CMV-seronegative. The base sequence is TGCGCCAGCAGTGAGTCCGAAGCTTACGAGCAGTACTTC. This translates into CASSESEAYEQYF.